The 10 T cell receptor beta chains below were found in one sample sequenced in a study of blood T cell repertoires in COVID-19. The data were produced by immunoSEQ multiplex PCR, yet TCRdb's version contains in-frame clones alone and is incomplete. The sample includes hundreds of thousands of clones, 90% to 95% of them seen just once. Sequenced input: peripheral blood. These receptors were obtained from a man in his sixties with COVID-19, enrolled during active disease.

Comments on this clone: The sample has other DNA sequences that encode this CDR3 too. The chain recombines TRBV19 with TRBJ2-1; D not resolved. Per germline, CDR1 LNHDA and CDR2 SQIVND (reference sequence). Trimming took 6 bases from V and 6 from J, leaving 6 bases between them. This CDR3 has 11 residues. The CDR3 sequence: CASSISNEQFF. In nucleotides, the CDR3 is TGTGCCAGTAGCATCAGCAATGAGCAGTTCTTC.

The chain combines TRBV28 with TRBJ2-1; 9 bases agree with TRBD1. The J segment lost 4 bases and the V segment lost 5 bases, leaving 12 bases of the junction unmatched. CDR3 length: 17 amino acids. Germline lookup yields CDR1 MDHEN and CDR2 SYDVKM. The CDR3 DNA follows: TGTGCCAGCAGTCCCCCGGCAGGGACAGGGATGTACAATGAGCAGTTCTTC. Its protein product is CASSPPAGTGMYNEQFF.

The rearrangement links TRBV29-1 to TRBJ1-1, with D possibly being TRBD1 (5 bases). This CDR3 is 13 amino acids long. V lost 6 bases and J 6 bases, leaving 17 bases between the germline ends. CDR1 is SQVTM, CDR2 ANQGSEA, per germline. The CDR3 DNA follows: TGCAGCGTGTGTCCCTCAGGGAATGCTGAAGCTTTCTTT. It specifies CSVCPSGNAEAFF.

The J gene is TRBJ2-1, the V gene TRBV24-1; 9 bases match TRBD1. Germline V gene sequence: CDR1 KGHDR, CDR2 SFDVKD. The CDR3 extends over 17 amino acids. J lost 1 base, V lost 2 bases, and 5 bases had no gene match. DNA of the CDR3: TGTGCCACCAGTGATTCCCACAGGGGGCAATCCTACAATGAGCAGTTCTTC. Amino acid sequence: CATSDSHRGQSYNEQFF.

This clone has only a few counts. The J gene is TRBJ1-3, the V gene TRBV9; a possible D gene is TRBD1 (5 bases). The V gene lost 3 bases and the J gene lost 4 bases, with 14 bases spanning the gap. The CDR3 is made up of 15 amino acids. Looked up from germline, CDR1 is SGDLS and CDR2 is YYNGEE. CDR3 nucleotides: TGTGCCAGCAGCGGAAAGCAGGGTACGGGAAACACCATATATTTT. Its protein is CASSGKQGTGNTIYF.

The chain combines TRBV19 with TRBJ1-5, with no clear D. CDR3 size: 14 residues. V gave up 5 bases and J gave up 2 bases, with 10 bases separating them. Germline CDR1 reads LNHDA; CDR2 reads SQIVND (reference sequence). The CDR3 is CASSRVLGNQPQHF. Here the CDR3 DNA reads TGTGCCAGTAGTCGGGTATTGGGCAATCAGCCCCAGCATTTT.

This rearrangement joins TRBV7-2 to TRBJ1-3; D perhaps matches TRBD1 (6 bases). V lost 4 bases to trimming and J lost 3 bases, with 13 bases between them. The CDR3 totals 15 residues. Germline V gene sequence: CDR1 SGHTA, CDR2 FQGNSA. The CDR3 protein is CASSSPGAGGNTIYF. Here the CDR3 DNA reads TGTGCCAGCAGCTCCCCAGGGGCCGGTGGAAACACCATATATTTT.

In this sample, this clone turned up a few times. The V call is TRBV12-3 or TRBV12-4, the J call TRBJ1-1, with unresolved D. The CDR3 loop spans 11 amino acids. V was shortened by 3 bases and J by 4 bases, with 3 bases between the two germline ends. The CDR3 loop is CASSFSTEAFF. The CDR3 region has the DNA TGTGCCAGCAGTTTTAGCACTGAAGCTTTCTTT.

The chain uses TRBV19 and TRBJ2-1; 12 bases map to TRBD1. The CDR3 sequence is 19 residues long. V lost 5 bases to trimming and J lost 0 bases; unmatched junction nucleotides: 11. The V gene's germline CDR1 is LNHDA and CDR2 SQIVND (reference sequence). CDR3 region: CASSSDTGTGGFSYNEQFF. In DNA form, the CDR3 reads TGTGCCAGTAGTTCCGATACCGGGACAGGGGGCTTCTCCTACAATGAGCAGTTCTTC.

This chain links TRBV7-9 with TRBJ2-7; a possible D gene is TRBD1 (5 bases). V dropped 0 bases and J dropped 6 bases, with 9 bases sitting between them. The CDR3 contains 13 residues. Germline V gene data show CDR1 as SEHNR and CDR2 as FQNEAQ (reference sequence). The CDR3 spells CASSLALQGEQYF. For the CDR3, the DNA is TGTGCCAGCAGCTTAGCCCTCCAGGGCGAGCAGTACTTC.